The 4 T cell receptor beta chains listed next were all sequenced from one sample in a study of blood T cell repertoires in COVID-19. Sequenced by immunoSEQ multiplex PCR; TCRdb stores in-frame clones only, minus some. The data contain 250,000 to 300,000 clones, 89% of them singletons. The sequencing sample was made of PBMCs or T cells enriched from blood (not recorded which). These TCRs come from a woman aged 50 to 65 who had been exposed to COVID-19.

J is TRBJ2-5 and V is TRBV27; 8 nucleotides align to TRBD2. V gave up 4 bases and J gave up 5 bases; unmatched junction bases: 6. Germline CDR1 is MNHEY and CDR2 is SMNVEV (reference sequence). The CDR3 totals 14 residues. CDR3 amino acids: CASSSGLAAETQYF. CDR3 sequence (DNA): TGTGCCAGCAGTTCCGGACTAGCCGCCGAGACCCAGTACTTC.

This sequence joins TRBV4-1 and TRBJ1-2; the match to TRBD1 covers 9 bases. The V gene's germline CDR1 is MGHRA and CDR2 YSYEKL. This CDR3 has 17 residues. V trimming: 0 bases; J trimming: 7 bases; junction bases outside the gene matches: 12. CDR3 sequence: CASSQDGTGGELGGYTF. The CDR3 DNA sequence: TGCGCCAGCAGCCAAGATGGCACAGGGGGCGAGCTTGGTGGCTACACCTTC.

V usage is TRBV5-6 and J usage is TRBJ1-2; the D is unclear. The V gene lost 0 bases and the J gene lost 3 bases, with 12 bases spanning the gap. This CDR3 spans 15 amino acids. From germline, CDR1 is SGHDT and CDR2 YYEEEE. CDR3 amino acids: CASSLGSYLDYGYTF. Written as DNA, the CDR3 is TGTGCCAGCAGCTTGGGTAGTTATTTGGACTATGGCTACACCTTC.

V and J are TRBV29-1 and TRBJ2-1; TRBD2 matches 13 bases. The CDR3 sequence is 15 residues long. The germline V gene encodes CDR1 SQVTM and CDR2 ANQGSEA. Trimming cost V 2 bases and J 8 bases; bases outside gene matches: 6. CDR3 coding DNA: TGCAGCGTTGAACCTCAGACTAGCGGGGGGTATGAGCAGTTCTTC. Translated, it gives CSVEPQTSGGYEQFF.